This T cell receptor (beta chain) was observed in a study of blood T cell repertoires in COVID-19. The CDR3 sequence is 16 residues long. Germline lookup yields CDR1 SGHTA and CDR2 FQGNSA. The V gene end was trimmed by 4 bases and the J gene end by 0 bases; junction bases not matched to a gene: 7. Sequenced by immunoSEQ multiplex PCR; TCRdb stores in-frame clones only, minus some. The table includes over 35,000 clones, roughly 85% detected once. The TCR comes from a man between 60 and 70 years old with active COVID-19. J is TRBJ1-2 and V is TRBV7-2; 8 bases agree with TRBD1. Material for sequencing was peripheral blood. CDR3 DNA sequence: TGTGCCAGCAGCTCGCGACAGGGGCTGACTAACTATGGCTACACCTTC. This encodes CASSSRQGLTNYGYTF.